Each of the 15 T cell receptor beta chains below was sequenced from the same sample in a study of PD-1 blockade in classical Hodgkin lymphoma. Time point specified: cycle 4 day 1 (C4D1), after 6 weeks of nivolumab. Every one of the patients relapsed after autologous stem cell transplantation (brentuximab vedotin exposure was variable). The data were produced by immunoSEQ multiplex PCR, yet TCRdb's version contains in-frame clones alone and is incomplete. This table has some 90,000 clones, 78% appearing once. The sample consisted of peripheral blood mononuclear cells (PBMCs), taken before the fourth cycle of nivolumab. These receptors were taken from a human donor with classical Hodgkin lymphoma.

The genes are TRBV6-4 and TRBJ1-6; D unresolved. The CDR3 covers 17 residues. V was pared by 5 bases and J by 6 bases, with 20 bases between. Germline V gives CDR1 MRHNA, CDR2 SNTAGT. The DNA for the CDR3 is TGTGCCAGCAGTCTCTGGGAAGGACCCTACGGTAATTCACCCCTCCACTTT. Translating gives CASSLWEGPYGNSPLHF.

This rearrangement joins TRBV28 to TRBJ2-1; 10 nucleotides match TRBD1. After removal of 2 bases from V and 14 bases from J, the junction contained 3 bases not matched to a gene. This CDR3 is 12 amino acids long. Germline CDR1 is MDHEN and CDR2 is SYDVKM. CDR3 sequence (DNA): TGTGCCAGCAGTTTAGCCGGGACAGGGGAGTTCTTC. Amino acids: CASSLAGTGEFF.

The chain uses TRBV13 and TRBJ1-1; maybe TRBD1 (5 bases). The CDR3 has 14 amino acids. The V end was cut by 5 bases, the J end by 0 bases, with 10 bases between. Germline V gene sequence: CDR1 PRHDT, CDR2 FYEKMQ (reference sequence). Here the CDR3 reads CASSRDPMNTEAFF. In DNA form, the CDR3 reads TGTGCCAGCAGCCGGGACCCGATGAACACTGAAGCTTTCTTT.

V usage is TRBV6-1 and J usage is TRBJ2-2; 11 bases are a match to TRBD2. The CDR3 is 19 residues long. J gave up 6 bases and V 3 bases, and 15 bases lay outside the gene matches. Per germline, CDR1 MNHNS and CDR2 SASEGT. The CDR3 is CASSDHLRVLAGDPGELFF. CDR3 nucleotide sequence: TGTGCCAGCAGTGACCACTTAAGAGTACTAGCGGGAGACCCCGGGGAGCTGTTTTTT.

This chain links TRBV27 with TRBJ1-2; tentative D call: TRBD1 (5 bases). CDR1 is MNHEY, CDR2 SMNVEV, per germline (reference sequence). The V gene lost 5 bases and the J gene lost 4 bases, with 17 bases spanning the gap. The CDR3 sequence is 15 residues long. CDR3 in amino acids: CASSPKGWSGYGYTF. The CDR3 DNA reads TGTGCCAGCAGTCCGAAGGGGTGGAGCGGCTATGGCTACACCTTC.

V usage is TRBV5-1 and J usage is TRBJ2-2; D is possibly TRBD2 (5 bases). The CDR3 runs to 14 residues. Germline CDR1 and CDR2: SGHRS and YFSETQ. The V end lost 5 bases, the J end lost 6 bases, and 14 bases lay between the germline ends. The chain's CDR3 is CASRPDLGSGELFF. CDR3 nucleotides: TGCGCCAGCAGACCGGACTTGGGGTCCGGGGAGCTGTTTTTT.

The chain is built from TRBV7-9 and TRBJ1-1; 8 bases match TRBD1. CDR1 SEHNR and CDR2 FQNEAQ come from the germline V gene (reference sequence). J gave up 9 bases and V 0 bases, and 6 bases lay outside the gene matches. The CDR3 sequence is 14 residues long. This CDR3 is CASSLADRERQAFF. The CDR3 region has the DNA TGTGCCAGCAGCTTAGCGGACAGGGAGAGGCAAGCTTTCTTT.

This chain joins TRBV2 and TRBJ2-5; 13 nucleotides line up with TRBD2. Germline lookup yields CDR1 SNHLY and CDR2 FYNNEI. This CDR3 contains 16 residues. V was pared by 3 bases and J by 5 bases, with 6 bases of the junction left unmatched. CDR3 in amino acids: CASSDGLAGAMETQYF. CDR3 bases: TGTGCCAGCAGTGACGGACTAGCGGGAGCGATGGAGACCCAGTACTTC. Full variable domain (rest looked up from reference TRBV2 and TRBJ2-5): EPEVTQTPSHQVTQMGQEVILRCVPISNHLYFYWYRQILGQKVEFLVSFYNNEISEKSEIFDDQFSVERPDGSNFTLKIRSTKLEDSAMYFCASSDGLAGAMETQYFGPGTRLLVL.

The chain couples TRBV5-1 to TRBJ2-3; no definite D call. Germline CDR1 and CDR2: SGHRS and YFSETQ. CDR3 length: 15 residues. The V end lost 0 bases, the J end lost 2 bases, and 10 bases lay between the germline ends. The CDR3 region is CASSLGRLTTDTQYF. The CDR3 DNA follows: TGCGCCAGCAGCTTGGGGAGACTCACCACAGATACGCAGTATTTT.

The chain couples TRBV29-1 to TRBJ1-1; D remains unclear. V lost 0 bases to trimming and J lost 6 bases, with 14 bases between them. The CDR3 is 14 amino acids. CDR1 SQVTM and CDR2 ANQGSEA come from the germline V gene. In DNA form, the CDR3 reads TGCAGCGTTGAAGACAGGCCAGATATCCCTGAAGCTTTCTTT. Its protein is CSVEDRPDIPEAFF.

This clone came up once. The chain recombines TRBV11-2 with TRBJ2-4; 8 bases fit TRBD1. This CDR3 comprises 14 residues. In germline, CDR1 is SGHAT, CDR2 FQNNGV. The V and J ends lost 1 base and 5 bases, in that order; junction bases with no gene match: 1. CDR3 bases: TGTGCCAGCAGCTTAGCGGGACAGGAAAACATTCAGTACTTC. Its translation: CASSLAGQENIQYF.

This chain connects TRBV14 to TRBJ2-5; D possibly corresponds to TRBD2 (6 bases). The CDR3 has 14 residues. Germline assignment: CDR1 SGHDN and CDR2 FVKESK. Trimming took off 4 bases at V and 4 bases at J, with 13 bases between the two ends. Written as DNA, the CDR3 is TGTGCCAGCAGCCTGTATACTAGCCCAGAGACCCAGTACTTC. As protein: CASSLYTSPETQYF.

This CDR3 reads CASSTSGGLYNEQFF. CDR3 nucleotides: TGCGCCAGCAGCACGAGCGGGGGTCTTTACAATGAGCAGTTCTTC. The chain is built from TRBV5-1 and TRBJ2-1; 8 nucleotides line up with TRBD2. The trim removed 4 bases at V and 4 bases at J, leaving 7 bases unmatched. Germline-derived CDR1 and CDR2 are SGHRS and YFSETQ. This CDR3 contains 15 residues.

This clone was recorded a few times. The V call is TRBV7-2, the J call TRBJ2-7; D gene unclear. This CDR3 spans 13 amino acids. The germline V gene encodes CDR1 SGHTA and CDR2 FQGNSA. V shed 3 bases and J shed 7 bases, with 13 bases lying between them. This CDR3 reads CASSFKVSWEQYF. CDR3 DNA: TGTGCCAGCAGCTTTAAGGTTAGCTGGGAGCAGTACTTC.

The V and J genes are TRBV5-1 and TRBJ1-1, with D possibly matching TRBD1 (5 bases). This CDR3 has 14 residues. Germline CDR1 and CDR2: SGHRS and YFSETQ. Trimming shortened V by 1 base and J by 4 bases, and 11 bases separated the two germline ends. The CDR3, as DNA: TGCGCCAGCAGCTTGCAGGGTCAGGGCACTGAAGCTTTCTTT. This sequence encodes CASSLQGQGTEAFF.